This record concerns one T cell receptor (beta chain) sequence. Its antigen is unknown. The data were obtained in a study of cytomegalovirus exposure and HLA in healthy donors. Overall study context: Per a later analysis, the 666 first-cohort and 120 validation repertoires shared one platform. The study's findings and limits: One later analysis, an examination of the 120 or so validation repertoires, found that first-cohort TCR clusters tended to co-occur in them. Investigators reported 164 TCR beta chains as tied to cytomegalovirus.

Here immunoSEQ multiplex PCR was the method, and the copy in TCRdb shows in-frame clones only, minus some. The sample lists 100,000 or so clones, about 83% occurring once. Donors came from a validation cohort of fewer than 150 subjects, distinct from the first 666-subject cohort. The CDR3 totals 14 residues. Per the germline V gene, CDR1 is LNHDA and CDR2 is SQIVND (reference sequence). With 5 bases removed from V and 3 bases from J, the gap between germline ends came to 11 bases. The rearrangement uses TRBV19 and TRBJ1-5; possibly TRBD1 for D (6 bases). The TCR was taken from a woman between 25 and 40 years old in good health and CMV-seronegative. The sequencing input was PBMCs. CDR3 protein: CASSLGQYNQPQHF. The CDR3 DNA reads TGTGCCAGTAGTCTCGGACAGTACAATCAGCCCCAGCATTTT.